These T cell receptor beta chains were read from a single sample in a study of T cell repertoires in cytomegalovirus infection. One entry per CDR3 protein, called by TCRdb with MiXCR from the reads. The table includes about 460,000 distinct CDR3 sequences, over 9% detected once. Sequenced material: PBMCs. These receptors were taken from a human donor in good health (CMV status not recorded). Some clones in this sample may be carry-over from other donors' samples. CDR3s include the opening cysteine and the closing phenylalanine or tryptophan. The D gene is left open where the match is weak. Size tells how often a clone was seen (once, few, many) or the class of an expanded clone, and some rows leave it out.

j_call d_call v_call clone_size cdr3_aa cdr3_nt
TRBJ2-1 TRBD2 TRBV3-1 NA CASSQSSSGSSYNEQFF TGTGCCAGCAGCCAAAGTTCTAGCGGGAGCTCCTACAATGAGCAGTTCTTC
TRBJ2-7 NA TRBV5-5 few CASSLVANSYEQYF TGTGCCAGCAGCTTGGTGGCAAATTCCTACGAGCAGTACTTC
TRBJ1-1 NA TRBV7-8 many CASSRPRGFENTEAFF TGTGCCAGCAGCCGGCCCCGGGGTTTCGAGAACACTGAAGCTTTCTTT
TRBJ2-1 TRBD2 TRBV7-9 many CASSSRDRGLAGKGGEQFF TGTGCCAGCAGCTCCCGGGACAGGGGACTAGCGGGAAAAGGTGGTGAGCAGTTCTTC
TRBJ2-7 TRBD2 TRBV7-9 many CASSPGGSGSHEQYF TGTGCCAGCAGCCCCGGGGGTAGCGGGAGCCACGAGCAGTACTTC
TRBJ2-2 NA TRBV7-8 many CASSLKRVWNTGELFF TGTGCCAGCAGCTTAAAAAGGGTCTGGAACACCGGGGAGCTGTTTTTT
TRBJ2-1 NA TRBV9 NA CASSLGGGGLYNEQFF TGTGCCAGCAGCCTCGGGGGCGGGGGCCTCTACAATGAGCAGTTCTTC
TRBJ2-2 TRBD2 TRBV24-1 many CATSDSRLAGEFTGELFF TGTGCCACCAGTGATTCAAGACTAGCGGGGGAGTTCACCGGGGAGCTGTTTTTT
TRBJ1-5 TRBD1 TRBV6-1 many CASSVLGQQNQPQHF TGTGCCAGCAGTGTCTTGGGACAGCAAAATCAGCCCCAGCATTTT
TRBJ1-6 NA TRBV12-3/TRBV12-4 NA CASSFSGENSPLHF TGTGCCAGCAGTTTTTCGGGGGAAAATTCACCCCTCCACTTT
TRBJ1-4 NA TRBV6-6 NA CASSPRGSREKLFF TGTGCCAGCAGCCCCCGGGGCTCAAGGGAAAAACTGTTTTTT
TRBJ1-2 NA TRBV11-2 many CASSPSRGNYGYTF TGTGCCAGCAGCCCTAGCCGGGGTAACTATGGCTACACCTTC
TRBJ1-5 NA TRBV7-8 many CASSPYYMPQHF TGTGCCAGCAGCCCCTACTACATGCCCCAGCATTTT
TRBJ2-5 NA TRBV7-3 many CASSALGGAGETQYF TGTGCCAGCAGCGCTCTTGGTGGGGCGGGGGAGACCCAGTACTTC
TRBJ2-7 TRBD1 TRBV7-2 many CASSSDREYEQYF TGTGCCAGCAGCTCTGACAGGGAATACGAGCAGTACTTC
TRBJ2-2 TRBD2 TRBV12-3/TRBV12-4 many CASRLAGYTGELFF TGTGCCAGCAGACTAGCGGGGTACACCGGGGAGCTGTTTTTT
TRBJ2-1 TRBD2 TRBV19 few CASSIVAGGGEQFF TGTGCCAGTAGTATAGTTGCGGGGGGGGGTGAGCAGTTCTTC
TRBJ2-5 TRBD2 TRBV25-1 once CAGSSGGETQYF TGTGCCGGCAGTTCGGGAGGAGAGACCCAGTACTTC
TRBJ1-4 NA TRBV28 NA CASSSFGQFEKLFF TGTGCCAGCAGTTCATTTGGACAGTTTGAAAAACTGTTTTTT
TRBJ1-5 TRBD1 TRBV20-1 few CSARDQRQGQVDQPQHF TGCAGTGCTAGAGATCAGAGACAGGGGCAAGTCGATCAGCCCCAGCATTTT
TRBJ2-7 NA TRBV6-5 few CASSYGLGIIYEQYF TGTGCCAGCAGTTACGGGCTGGGGATTATCTACGAGCAGTACTTC
TRBJ2-2 NA TRBV2 NA CASTTGSTGELFF TGTGCCAGCACAACAGGGAGCACCGGGGAGCTGTTTTTT
TRBJ2-3 NA TRBV19 many CASSIGGPDTQYF TGTGCCAGTAGTATTGGGGGACCGGATACGCAGTATTTT
TRBJ2-1 TRBD2 TRBV7-9 many CASSLVLAGVVEQFF TGTGCCAGCAGCTTAGTACTAGCGGGAGTCGTTGAGCAGTTCTTC
TRBJ2-3 TRBD2 TRBV7-6 many CASSLLAVRTDTQYF TGTGCCAGCAGCTTGCTAGCGGTCCGCACAGATACGCAGTATTTT
TRBJ2-5 NA TRBV7-9 many CASSFTGEWETQYF TGTGCCAGCAGCTTCACGGGAGAGTGGGAGACCCAGTACTTC
TRBJ2-1 TRBD2 TRBV28 many CASLLAGPYNEQFF TGTGCCAGTTTACTAGCGGGGCCTTACAATGAGCAGTTCTTC
TRBJ1-6 NA TRBV6-1 many CASSDGGGSPLHF TGTGCCAGCAGTGATGGGGGGGGATCACCCCTCCACTTT
TRBJ1-1 NA TRBV30 few CAWGESTEAFF TGTGCCTGGGGGGAATCCACTGAAGCTTTCTTT
TRBJ2-7 TRBD2 TRBV6-2/TRBV6-3 many CASSPFLLAVFSYEQYF TGTGCCAGCAGCCCTTTCCTACTAGCGGTCTTCTCCTACGAGCAGTACTTC
TRBJ2-2 TRBD2 TRBV10-3 many CAIRRTSENTGELFF TGTGCCATCAGAAGGACTAGCGAGAACACCGGGGAGCTGTTTTTT
TRBJ2-1 TRBD1 TRBV4-1 many CASSVRGPGQGENEQFF TGCGCCAGCAGCGTAAGGGGCCCGGGACAGGGTGAGAATGAGCAGTTCTTC
TRBJ2-1 NA TRBV5-1 many CASSLRKGGSLGNEQFF TGCGCCAGCAGCCTCCGAAAGGGGGGGTCATTAGGGAATGAGCAGTTCTTC